The 11 T cell receptor beta chains listed next were all sequenced from one sample in a study of vaccination effects on CD4 cells after COVID-19. Antigen specificity for these receptors is unknown. TCRdb's copy holds only in-frame clones and misses some; the assay was immunoSEQ multiplex PCR. The sample has around 32,000 clones, more than 55% seen once. Antigen-specific CD4+ T cells were expanded (with viral peptide pools) by the ViraFEST assay ahead of sequencing. Cultured cells yielded isolated CD4+ T cells after 10 days. Of the BNT162b2 and mRNA-1273 vaccines, participants received two doses of one or the other. The sample here was CD4+ T cells from PBMCs cultured with SARS-CoV-2 spike peptides, taken after COVID-19 vaccination. These receptors were taken from a human donor who received a COVID-19 vaccine.

The count of this clone is one. J is TRBJ1-3 and V is TRBV6-5, with 7 bases lining up with TRBD1. This CDR3 has 15 residues. Germline V lookup: CDR1 MNHEY, CDR2 SVGAGI. V lost 5 bases, J lost 1 base, and 5 bases stayed unmatched. The CDR3 is CASSRTGVSGNTIYF. DNA of the CDR3: TGTGCCAGCAGTAGAACAGGGGTATCTGGAAACACCATATATTTT.

This chain joins TRBV9 and TRBJ1-2, with 7 bases aligning to TRBD1. Trimming cost V 2 bases and J 6 bases; bases outside gene matches: 4. The CDR3 is made up of 13 amino acids. The germline V gene has CDR1 SGDLS and CDR2 YYNGEE. The CDR3 loop reads CASSVRTGDGYTF. The CDR3 DNA sequence: TGTGCCAGCAGCGTTCGAACAGGGGATGGCTACACCTTC. The whole variable domain, remainder taken from reference TRBV9 and TRBJ1-2, is DSGVTQTPKHLITATGQRVTLRCSPRSGDLSVYWYQQSLDQGLQFLIQYYNGEERAKGNILERFSAQQFPDLHSELNLSSLELGDSALYFCASSVRTGDGYTFGSGTRLTVV.

The chain uses TRBV5-5 and TRBJ1-3, with D tentatively TRBD1 (6 bases). This CDR3 comprises 14 residues. V was shortened by 3 bases and J by 1 base, with 8 bases between the two germline ends. Germline V lookup: CDR1 SGHKS, CDR2 YYEKEE (reference sequence). The CDR3 DNA reads TGTGCCAGCAGCTGGCAGGGGTCTGGAAACACCATATATTTT. It specifies CASSWQGSGNTIYF.

This rearrangement joins TRBV6-6 to TRBJ2-7, with a possible D match to TRBD1 (6 bases). The CDR3 is 16 amino acids. V lost 4 bases and J 5 bases, leaving 21 bases between the germline ends. Germline CDR1 MNHNY, CDR2 SVGAGI (reference sequence). CDR3 loop: CASSSYDPQGSDEQYF. CDR3 DNA: TGTGCCAGCAGTTCCTATGATCCACAGGGAAGCGACGAGCAGTACTTC.

The chain's CDR3 is CASQGNSDEQFF. The CDR3 nucleotides are TGCGCCTCCCAGGGGAACTCCGATGAGCAGTTCTTC. This sequence joins TRBV10-2 and TRBJ2-1; D might be TRBD1 (6 bases). V lost 11 bases and J lost 8, with 16 bases in between. CDR3 length equals 12 residues. Looked up from germline, CDR1 is WSHSY and CDR2 is SAAADI.

J is TRBJ2-7 and V is TRBV7-9; TRBD2 matches at 9 bases. With 1 base clipped from V and 7 bases from J, the junction kept 5 bases outside the gene matches. CDR1 SEHNR and CDR2 FQNEAQ come from the germline V gene (reference sequence). CDR3 length: 14 amino acids. In DNA, the CDR3 is TGTGCCAGCAGCTTAGGCGGGGGGGCCGGGGAGCAGTACTTC. Translated: CASSLGGGAGEQYF. The full variable domain, rest sourced from reference TRBV7-9 and TRBJ2-7, is DTGVSQNPRHKITKRGQNVTFRCDPISEHNRLYWYRQTLGQGPEFLTYFQNEAQLEKSRLLSDRFSAERPKGSFSTLEIQRTEQGDSAMYLCASSLGGGAGEQYFGPGTRLTVT.

The chain joins TRBV2 to TRBJ2-1; D call uncertain. This CDR3 is 11 amino acids long. The germline V and J ends were trimmed by 5 bases and 9 bases, with 8 bases remaining between them. Per the germline V gene, CDR1 is SNHLY and CDR2 is FYNNEI. The CDR3 DNA sequence: TGTGCCAGCAGTCCGGCGTCTGAGCAGTTCTTC. This translates into CASSPASEQFF.

This chain connects TRBV18 to TRBJ2-7, with 7 bases that match TRBD2. Germline CDR1 and CDR2: KGHSH and LQKENI. The CDR3 has 15 residues. J lost 0 bases, V lost 1 base, and 3 bases had no gene match. The CDR3 sequence: CASSPRGGDSYEQYF. DNA of the CDR3: TGTGCCAGCTCACCACGGGGGGGAGACTCCTACGAGCAGTACTTC.

This clone was recorded a few times. V gene TRBV9 combines with J gene TRBJ2-2; 7 positions match TRBD1. Germline values: CDR1 SGDLS, CDR2 YYNGEE. The junction had 5 bases not matched to a gene; V was cut back by 3 bases and J by 6 bases. CDR3 size: 14 residues. CDR3 amino acids: CASSGLQGAGELFF. The CDR3 DNA sequence: TGTGCCAGCAGCGGCCTCCAGGGGGCCGGGGAGCTGTTTTTT.

The V and J genes are TRBV9 and TRBJ2-5; the D call may be TRBD1 or TRBD2 (5 bases each). The V end lost 0 bases, the J end lost 1 base, and 7 bases lay between the germline ends. The germline V gene has CDR1 SGDLS and CDR2 YYNGEE. The CDR3 contains 14 residues. The CDR3 region is CASSVGGIQETQYF. The DNA for the CDR3 is TGTGCCAGCAGCGTAGGGGGGATCCAAGAGACCCAGTACTTC. The variable domain in full, completed from reference TRBV9 and TRBJ2-5, reads DSGVTQTPKHLITATGQRVTLRCSPRSGDLSVYWYQQSLDQGLQFLIQYYNGEERAKGNILERFSAQQFPDLHSELNLSSLELGDSALYFCASSVGGIQETQYFGPGTRLLVL.

This clone has only one observation. This chain uses TRBV6-1 with TRBJ1-5; possible D gene TRBD1, 5 bases. CDR1 MNHNS and CDR2 SASEGT come from the germline V gene. Trimming cost V 3 bases and J 4 bases, with 19 bases left between them. The length of the CDR3 is 17 residues. The CDR3 loop is CASSDAGTGVGNQPQHF. CDR3 bases: TGTGCCAGCAGTGACGCCGGGACGGGGGTAGGAAATCAGCCCCAGCATTTT.